Shown below are 29 T cell receptor beta chains from a single sample sequenced in a study of blood T cell repertoires in COVID-19. Some clones are missing from TCRdb's copy, which holds only in-frame ones; the method was immunoSEQ multiplex PCR. The table includes 250,000 or so clones, 85% to 90% detected once. Specimen: peripheral blood. All receptors derive from a woman aged 40 to 50 who had recovered from COVID-19.

V and J are TRBV2 and TRBJ1-6, with 7 positions matching TRBD1. CDR3 size: 13 residues. The germline gives CDR1 SNHLY, CDR2 FYNNEI. The trim removed 6 bases at V and 9 bases at J, leaving 5 bases unmatched. The CDR3 DNA is TGTGCCAGCAGGTACAGGGGTGGTTCACCCCTCCACTTT. Protein product: CASRYRGGSPLHF.

This chain links TRBV27 with TRBJ2-7; TRBD2 aligns across 7 bases. The CDR3 spans 14 residues. In germline, CDR1 is MNHEY, CDR2 SMNVEV (reference sequence). Trimming at V came to 0 bases and at J to 4 bases, leaving 3 bases not matched to a gene. In DNA, the CDR3 is TGTGCCAGCAGTTTATCGGGGGAGGGATACGAGCAGTACTTC. It is translated as CASSLSGEGYEQYF.

The rearrangement uses TRBV7-9 and TRBJ1-1; tentative D call: TRBD1 (6 bases). CDR1 SEHNR and CDR2 FQNEAQ come from the germline V gene (reference sequence). V gave up 1 base and J gave up 10 bases, with 13 bases separating them. The CDR3 totals 13 residues. The CDR3 nucleotides read TGTGCCAGCAGCTTAGTAGGGGGACGCGCAGCTTTCTTT. Encoded protein: CASSLVGGRAAFF.

This chain links TRBV4-3 with TRBJ2-1; 7 nucleotides align to TRBD1. The CDR3 totals 15 residues. V trimming: 2 bases; J trimming: 5 bases; junction bases outside the gene matches: 6. Germline CDR1 and CDR2: LGHNA and YSLEER. The CDR3 loop reads CASSQLGGRDNEQFF. The CDR3 region has the DNA TGCGCCAGCAGCCAATTAGGGGGCCGGGACAATGAGCAGTTCTTC.

The V gene is TRBV18, the J gene TRBJ1-2; D gene unclear. CDR1 is KGHSH and CDR2 is LQKENI in the germline V gene. With 0 bases removed from V and 8 bases from J, the gap between germline ends came to 13 bases. The CDR3 loop spans 14 amino acids. The CDR3 spells CASSPPETLQGYTF. CDR3 nucleotides: TGTGCCAGCTCACCACCGGAGACTCTTCAGGGCTACACCTTC.

About this clone itself: This specimen includes other DNA sequences encoding the same CDR3. V usage is TRBV18 and J usage is TRBJ1-1; unclear D gene. V gave up 3 bases and J gave up 4 bases, with 9 bases separating them. Germline CDR1 reads KGHSH; CDR2 reads LQKENI. This CDR3 has 13 residues. DNA of the CDR3: TGTGCCAGCTCACCGTCGGGAGGCACTGAAGCTTTCTTT. As protein: CASSPSGGTEAFF. Variable domain in full (rest from reference TRBV18 and TRBJ1-1): NAGVMQNPRHLVRRRGQEARLRCSPMKGHSHVYWYRQLPEEGLKFMVYLQKENIIDESGMPKERFSAEFPKEGPSILRIQQVVRGDSAAYFCASSPSGGTEAFFGQGTRLTVV.

The CDR3 DNA reads as TGTGCCAGCAGTGAGGGGACAGGGGGTTTTATCGGGGAGCTGTTTTTT. Translation: CASSEGTGGFIGELFF. The chain combines TRBV2 with TRBJ2-2; TRBD1 aligns across 11 bases. V trimming: 3 bases; J trimming: 7 bases; junction bases outside the gene matches: 7. CDR3 length equals 16 residues. Germline V gene data show CDR1 as SNHLY and CDR2 as FYNNEI.

The gene calls are TRBV3-1 (or the pseudogene TRBV3-2) and TRBJ1-5; D is unclear. Germline V gives CDR1 LGHDT, CDR2 YNNKEL (reference sequence). This CDR3 is 15 amino acids long. Trimming left V 0 bases short and J 5 bases short, with 11 bases between. The CDR3 nucleotides read TGTGCCAGCAGCCAAGAAGGGTCCGGGGATCAGCCCCAGCATTTT. Protein: CASSQEGSGDQPQHF.

CDR3 sequence (DNA): TGTGCCAGCAGCGTAGACGGGTTTACGAGCGAGACCCAGTACTTC. It specifies CASSVDGFTSETQYF. The chain employs TRBV9 and TRBJ2-5; D uncertain. Trimming removed 0 bases at V and 5 bases at J, with 14 bases between. Germline V gene data show CDR1 as SGDLS and CDR2 as YYNGEE. The CDR3 contains 15 residues.

The V and J genes are TRBV19 and TRBJ2-7; TRBD1 agrees at 7 bases. Germline CDR1 reads LNHDA; CDR2 reads SQIVND (reference sequence). This CDR3 spans 17 amino acids. The junction had 21 bases not matched to a gene; V was cut back by 7 bases and J by 6 bases. CDR3 region: CASTQRKGSGGLSEQYF. The CDR3 DNA sequence: TGTGCCAGTACCCAGAGGAAGGGTTCAGGGGGTCTCTCCGAGCAGTACTTC.

The gene calls are TRBV19 and TRBJ1-6; weak D call: TRBD1 (5 bases). The CDR3 extends over 15 amino acids. Germline V CDR1 and CDR2: LNHDA, SQIVND (reference sequence). V lost 2 bases and J lost 1, with 6 bases in between. CDR3 loop: CASSIQGSYNSPLHF. CDR3 in DNA: TGTGCCAGTAGTATACAGGGTTCCTATAATTCACCCCTCCACTTT.

The CDR3 nucleotides are TGTGCCAGCAGCTTGGCCTTGTCCTATGGCTACACCTTC. It codes for CASSLALSYGYTF. This sequence joins TRBV5-7 and TRBJ1-2; D gene uncertain. TRBV5-7 is annotated as an ORF whose role is uncertain. Trimming pared 0 bases from V and 4 bases from J, leaving 7 bases between. This CDR3 comprises 13 residues.

This chain connects TRBV10-2 to TRBJ2-1; a weak D match, TRBD1 (5 bases). Germline V gives CDR1 WSHSY, CDR2 SAAADI. The CDR3 is 13 amino acids. V shed 7 bases and J shed 7 bases, with 14 bases lying between them. The CDR3 sequence: CASTTVNRNEQFF. In DNA, the CDR3 is TGCGCCAGCACGACGGTAAACAGGAATGAGCAGTTCTTC.

This chain uses TRBV6-5 with TRBJ2-3; 8 bases match TRBD1. V gave up 2 bases and J gave up 6 bases; unmatched junction bases: 7. CDR3 length: 15 residues. Germline-derived CDR1 and CDR2 are MNHEY and SVGAGI. The CDR3 region has the DNA TGTGCCAGCAGTTACGTCCAGGGGGCCGGGGATACGCAGTATTTT. This gives the protein CASSYVQGAGDTQYF.

The chain links TRBV7-8 to TRBJ2-5, with 10 nucleotides matching TRBD2. CDR1 and CDR2 from the germline V gene are SGHVS and FQNEAQ. The V segment lost 1 base and the J segment 4 bases; nucleotides outside the gene matches: 9. CDR3 size: 17 residues. The CDR3 loop is CASSLGASGGATETQYF. DNA for the CDR3: TGTGCCAGCAGCTTAGGAGCAAGCGGGGGGGCTACAGAGACCCAGTACTTC.

V gene TRBV19 combines with J gene TRBJ2-7; 7 bases line up with TRBD1. The CDR3 has 16 residues. In germline, CDR1 is LNHDA, CDR2 SQIVND (reference sequence). V lost 6 bases, J lost 2 bases, and 13 bases stayed unmatched. CDR3: CASSRQGVFAPYEQYF. CDR3 sequence (DNA): TGTGCCAGTAGCCGACAGGGCGTATTCGCCCCCTACGAGCAGTACTTC.

The CDR3, as DNA: TGTGCCAGCACCGCGGGAGGGTATGACAATCAGCCCCAGCATTTT. This translates into CASTAGGYDNQPQHF. The chain recombines TRBV2 with TRBJ1-5, with unresolved D. The CDR3 totals 15 residues. With 7 bases removed from V and 3 bases from J, the gap between germline ends came to 16 bases. Germline lookup yields CDR1 SNHLY and CDR2 FYNNEI.

The chain links TRBV10-3 to TRBJ1-1; 11 bases align to TRBD1. Trimming cost V 1 base and J 4 bases; bases outside gene matches: 8. Germline CDR1 is ENHRY and CDR2 is SYGVKD. The CDR3 is 17 amino acids. The CDR3 reads CAISELPGTGGSTEAFF. In DNA, the CDR3 is TGTGCCATCAGTGAGTTACCCGGGACAGGGGGAAGCACTGAAGCTTTCTTT.

The chain combines TRBV11-2 with TRBJ2-2; D not resolved. V lost 2 bases to trimming and J lost 3 bases, with 13 bases between them. CDR1 is SGHAT, CDR2 FQNNGV, per germline. The CDR3 is 16 residues long. The CDR3 DNA sequence: TGTGCCAGCAGCTTATCCCCCGAGTCATACACCGGGGAGCTGTTTTTT. Amino acids: CASSLSPESYTGELFF.

This clone was seen once. CDR3 region: CASSTRQYTEAFF. CDR3 bases: TGTGCCAGTAGTACCCGACAGTACACTGAAGCTTTCTTT. The V call is TRBV19, the J call TRBJ1-1, with a weak D call TRBD1 (5 bases). V lost 4 bases and J 3 bases, leaving 9 bases between the germline ends. Germline lookup yields CDR1 LNHDA and CDR2 SQIVND (reference sequence). This CDR3 is 13 amino acids long. The complete variable domain, with remaining parts taken from reference TRBV19 and TRBJ1-1, reads DGGITQSPKYLFRKEGQNVTLSCEQNLNHDAMYWYRQDPGQGLRLIYYSQIVNDFQKGDIAEGYSVSREKKESFPLTVTSAQKNPTAFYLCASSTRQYTEAFFGQGTRLTVV.

The chain recombines TRBV9 with TRBJ1-1; D gene ambiguous. The CDR3 is 14 amino acids. Germline assignment: CDR1 SGDLS and CDR2 YYNGEE. Between the trimmed V and J ends, which lost 0 bases and 0 bases, there was a span of 6 bases. CDR3 protein: CASSVAPVNTEAFF. The CDR3, as DNA: TGTGCCAGCAGCGTAGCTCCAGTGAACACTGAAGCTTTCTTT.

This clone was detected only once. V and J are TRBV7-9 and TRBJ2-3; TRBD1 aligns across 8 bases. V lost 5 bases to trimming and J lost 8 bases; unmatched junction nucleotides: 9. CDR1 SEHNR and CDR2 FQNEAQ come from the germline V gene (reference sequence). The CDR3 has 14 residues. This CDR3 is CASSTMAQGATQYF. Here the CDR3 DNA reads TGTGCCAGCAGCACCATGGCCCAGGGGGCTACGCAGTATTTT.

The chain links TRBV5-1 to TRBJ2-2; TRBD1 matches at 8 bases. Per the germline V gene, CDR1 is SGHRS and CDR2 is YFSETQ. CDR3 length: 16 residues. Losses at the gene ends were 4 bases for V and 5 bases for J; bases not matched to a gene: 10. CDR3 amino acids: CASSGTPGGRTGELFF. In nucleotides, the CDR3 is TGCGCCAGCAGCGGAACACCAGGGGGCCGGACCGGGGAGCTGTTTTTT.

The V and J genes are TRBV19 and TRBJ1-6; TRBD1 matches 9 bases. V shed 3 bases, J shed 9 bases, and the junction held 9 bases outside the gene matches. The CDR3 contains 16 residues. Looked up from germline, CDR1 is LNHDA and CDR2 is SQIVND (reference sequence). This CDR3 reads CASSITGGAFGSPLHF. Here the CDR3 DNA reads TGTGCCAGTAGTATTACAGGGGGCGCGTTTGGTTCACCCCTCCACTTT.

The rearrangement links TRBV2 to TRBJ1-5; 7 nucleotides line up with TRBD1. Trimming at V came to 4 bases and at J to 6 bases, leaving 9 bases not matched to a gene. This CDR3 contains 15 residues. Germline loops: CDR1 SNHLY, CDR2 FYNNEI. The CDR3 region is CASSGPTGRTQPQHF. The CDR3, as DNA: TGTGCCAGCAGTGGCCCGACAGGGAGGACTCAGCCCCAGCATTTT. Filled out from reference TRBV2 and TRBJ1-5, the complete variable domain reads EPEVTQTPSHQVTQMGQEVILRCVPISNHLYFYWYRQILGQKVEFLVSFYNNEISEKSEIFDDQFSVERPDGSNFTLKIRSTKLEDSAMYFCASSGPTGRTQPQHFGDGTRLSIL.

The V call is TRBV5-1, the J call TRBJ2-5; the match to TRBD1 covers 7 bases. Germline V gene lookup returns CDR1 SGHRS and CDR2 YFSETQ. V shed 4 bases and J 3 bases; nucleotides not matched to a gene: 6. The CDR3 covers 14 residues. CDR3 residues: CASSTGQVEETQYF. As DNA, the CDR3 is TGCGCCAGCAGCACCGGACAGGTGGAAGAGACCCAGTACTTC.

The rearrangement joins TRBV2 to TRBJ1-2; 7 bases are a match to TRBD1. Germline assignment: CDR1 SNHLY and CDR2 FYNNEI. With 1 base clipped from V and 12 bases from J, the junction kept 17 bases outside the gene matches. The CDR3 spans 16 residues. The DNA for the CDR3 is TGTGCCAGCAGTGAAGGGTGGGATGAGGGGGCGGATAAAGACACCTTC. Its translation: CASSEGWDEGADKDTF.

V gene TRBV7-8 combines with J gene TRBJ2-3; D remains unclear. The germline gives CDR1 SGHVS, CDR2 FQNEAQ. CDR3 size: 15 residues. The ends were cut back, 5 bases at V and 0 bases at J, with 12 bases in the middle. CDR3 sequence reads: CASSPGGESTDTQYF. CDR3 nucleotides: TGTGCCAGCAGCCCGGGTGGAGAGAGCACAGATACGCAGTATTTT.

The chain joins TRBV6-6 to TRBJ2-7; D is possibly TRBD1 (6 bases). Trimming left V 7 bases short and J 2 bases short, with 18 bases between. The CDR3 is made up of 15 amino acids. Germline V lookup: CDR1 MNHNY, CDR2 SVGAGI (reference sequence). CDR3 bases: TGTGCCAGCACCCGAAACCGGGACACCCCCTACGAGCAGTACTTC. Amino acids: CASTRNRDTPYEQYF.